The TCR beta chain under discussion was sequenced for a study of blood T cells in healthy people across ages. Whole-study results and caveats: The donors' CMV status was not determined, possibly confounding changes in expanded clonotypes. TCR beta diversity was tightly associated with the proportion of naive T cells.

A second PCR, run for roughly 7 to 12 cycles, used a sample-barcoded 5' primer plus a J-beta primer mix. TCRdb itself ran the 5' RACE reads through MiXCR, one entry per CDR3 protein. The sample has hundreds of thousands of distinct CDR3 sequences; approximately 59% are singletons. Worth noting for this clonotype: Antigen unknown.

Germline assignment: CDR1 LNHNV and CDR2 YYDKDF (reference sequence). Trimming removed 1 base from V and 7 bases from J, with 13 bases in between. The CDR3 totals 14 residues. What was sequenced was blood. V usage is TRBV15 and J usage is TRBJ1-2, with D possibly matching TRBD1 (6 bases). The sequence was collected from a man in his sixties in good health. The CDR3 DNA reads TGTGCCACCAGCAGAGGACAGGAGGAGTTTGGCTACACCTTC. Encoded protein: CATSRGQEEFGYTF.